The next 14 T cell receptor beta chains were all read from a single sample in a study of blood T cells in healthy people across ages. With a J-beta primer mix and a sample-barcoded 5' primer, a second PCR ran roughly 6 to 11 cycles. A single record per CDR3 protein comes from TCRdb applying MiXCR to the 5' RACE reads. Of some 850,000 distinct CDR3 sequences listed, under 30% are singletons. These sequences were also reported in another study, on T cells of mothers and their children.

Material: blood. Every receptor here comes from a boy younger than 18 in good health.

The chain links TRBV7-9 to TRBJ1-2; 7 bases match TRBD1. V shed 4 bases, J shed 7 bases, and the junction held 12 bases outside the gene matches. This CDR3 has 15 residues. Germline V gene lookup returns CDR1 SEHNR and CDR2 FQNEAQ (reference sequence). CDR3 in DNA: TGTGCCAGCAGCTCACCAGGGGGGCCGCTGGCTGGCTACACCTTC. Its translation is CASSSPGGPLAGYTF.

The chain uses TRBV7-9 and TRBJ1-4; weak D call: TRBD1 (5 bases). V was cut by 6 bases and J by 5 bases, with 22 bases left in between. The CDR3 covers 17 residues. Germline loops: CDR1 SEHNR, CDR2 FQNEAQ (reference sequence). DNA of the CDR3: TGTGCCAGCAGTCCCGGGTCGTCGGGACTTTTCAATGAAAAACTGTTTTTT. This translates into CASSPGSSGLFNEKLFF.

The V gene is TRBV29-1, the J gene TRBJ2-5; D perhaps matches TRBD1 (6 bases). The assigned J gene may be wrong: the sequence end matches TRBJ2-7 better. Germline values: CDR1 SQVTM, CDR2 ANQGSEA. This CDR3 has 15 residues. CDR3 nucleotides: TGCAGCGTTGTTGAGGGTACAGGGACACCCGGCGAGCAGTACTTC. This gives the protein CSVVEGTGTPGEQYF.

CDR3: CASSLLGEGKLFF. In DNA, the CDR3 is TGTGCCAGCAGCTTACTCGGGGAAGGAAAACTGTTTTTT. This chain joins TRBV7-9 and TRBJ1-4, with D unclear. The CDR3 is made up of 13 amino acids. The germline V gene has CDR1 SEHNR and CDR2 FQNEAQ (reference sequence). V was clipped by 2 bases and J by 10 bases, with 11 bases between them.

This clonotype showed up just a few times. This rearrangement joins TRBV28 to TRBJ1-5, with D hard to call. Germline CDR1 MDHEN, CDR2 SYDVKM. CDR3 length equals 16 residues. V lost 3 bases, J lost 0 bases, and 12 bases lay in between. CDR3 amino acids: CASSLVGGDSNQPQHF. DNA for the CDR3: TGTGCCAGCAGTTTGGTAGGCGGGGATAGCAATCAGCCCCAGCATTTT.

This clonotype has more than one count but fewer than ten. J is TRBJ2-1 and V is TRBV20-1; TRBD2 matches at 9 bases. Germline V CDR1 and CDR2: DFQATT, SNEGSKA (reference sequence). After removal of 6 bases from V and 4 bases from J, the junction contained 13 bases not matched to a gene. The CDR3 spans 16 residues. Here the CDR3 reads CSAGGAWLAGYNEQFF. The CDR3 DNA follows: TGCAGTGCAGGAGGGGCATGGCTAGCGGGGTACAATGAGCAGTTCTTC.

This clonotype has a handful of counts. The chain uses TRBV7-9 and TRBJ2-7; 9 bases agree with TRBD2. V shed 5 bases, J shed 6 bases, and the junction held 11 bases outside the gene matches. Looked up from germline, CDR1 is SEHNR and CDR2 is FQNEAQ (reference sequence). The CDR3 contains 15 residues. This CDR3 reads CASSLLGLAGSEQYF. CDR3 nucleotide sequence: TGTGCCAGCAGCCTCCTAGGGCTAGCGGGGTCCGAGCAGTACTTC.

This clonotype turned up a few times. This chain links TRBV6-2 or TRBV6-3 with TRBJ1-1; tentatively, D is TRBD1 (6 bases). V was shortened by 4 bases and J by 7 bases, with 10 bases between the two germline ends. The CDR3 has 12 residues. The germline CDR1 and CDR2 sequences are MNHEY and SVGEGT. CDR3 coding DNA: TGTGCCAGCAGTTGGGGGGCAAGTGAAGCTTTCTTT. Its protein is CASSWGASEAFF.

V and J are TRBV29-1 and TRBJ1-2; D unresolved. There are 12 residues in the CDR3. V dropped 4 bases and J dropped 8 bases, with 14 bases sitting between them. Germline V gene sequence: CDR1 SQVTM, CDR2 ANQGSEA. The CDR3 loop reads CSVGRAPGGYTF. In nucleotides, the CDR3 is TGCAGCGTTGGGAGGGCCCCTGGGGGCTACACCTTC.

V is TRBV6-1 and J is TRBJ1-1; TRBD1 matches at 10 bases. The trim removed 7 bases at V and 1 base at J, leaving 9 bases unmatched. The CDR3 consists of 16 residues. CDR1 is MNHNS and CDR2 is SASEGT in the germline V gene. The CDR3 nucleotides read TGTGCCAGCAACCTGAGACAGGGGGCCGGGAACACTGAAGCTTTCTTT. This gives the protein CASNLRQGAGNTEAFF.

The chain employs TRBV9 and TRBJ1-3, with no clear D. The CDR3 runs to 17 residues. The V end was cut by 0 bases, the J end by 4 bases, with 17 bases between. Germline V CDR1 and CDR2: SGDLS, YYNGEE. This CDR3 reads CASSVVDGVPSGNTIYF. CDR3 sequence (DNA): TGTGCCAGCAGCGTAGTTGACGGGGTACCATCCGGAAACACCATATATTTT.

V is TRBV5-4 and J is TRBJ2-5; no reliable D call. The CDR3 runs to 15 residues. V dropped 0 bases and J dropped 2 bases, with 11 bases sitting between them. CDR1 and CDR2 (germline): SGHNT, YYREEE (reference sequence). CDR3 amino acids: CASSLAPGIQETQYF. The CDR3 DNA follows: TGTGCCAGCAGCTTGGCCCCTGGGATACAAGAGACCCAGTACTTC.

Only a few counts were recorded for this clonotype. The genes are TRBV7-6 and TRBJ2-3, with D perhaps TRBD2 (5 bases). V dropped 5 bases and J dropped 1 base, with 10 bases sitting between them. The CDR3 is 14 residues long. Per the germline V gene, CDR1 is SGHVS and CDR2 is FNYEAQ. DNA of the CDR3: TGTGCCAGCAGCCCGGCGAGGGGCACAGATACGCAGTATTTT. Amino acids: CASSPARGTDTQYF.

The chain couples TRBV25-1 to TRBJ1-4; D might be TRBD1 (6 bases). The CDR3 totals 15 residues. Trimming pared 3 bases from V and 8 bases from J, leaving 16 bases between. CDR1 is MGHDK and CDR2 is SYGVNS in the germline V gene. The CDR3 protein is CASSDRGAVGEKLFF. The CDR3 DNA is TGTGCCAGCAGTGATAGGGGGGCAGTCGGCGAAAAACTGTTTTTT.